The 25 T cell receptor beta chains given below trace back to one sample, sequenced in a study of beta chain features in type 1 diabetes. Investigators reverse transcribed all isolated RNA, so they sequenced expressed TCRB transcripts. TCRdb's copy holds only in-frame clones and misses some; the assay was immunoSEQ multiplex PCR. Found here are roughly 300,000 clones, 8% of them singletons; the top ten hold around 0.44%. The source material was central memory CD4+ T cells from blood. These receptors all stem from a woman aged 18-29 years in good health.

A single count supports this clone. The genes are TRBV7-8 and TRBJ2-7; D is possibly TRBD1 (5 bases). V lost 1 base and J lost 1, with 11 bases in between. This CDR3 is built from 15 residues. Germline V gene lookup returns CDR1 SGHVS and CDR2 FQNEAQ. Here the CDR3 reads CASSLDPGPSYEQYF. The CDR3 DNA is TGTGCCAGCAGCTTAGATCCAGGGCCATCCTACGAGCAGTACTTC.

There are a few counts of this clone. V is TRBV6-5 and J is TRBJ2-1, with 9 bases matching TRBD2. Germline lookup yields CDR1 MNHEY and CDR2 SVGAGI. With 6 bases clipped from V and 8 bases from J, the junction kept 8 bases outside the gene matches. The CDR3 loop spans 14 amino acids. Here the CDR3 reads CASRDSGSLYEQFF. The CDR3 DNA sequence: TGTGCCAGCAGGGATAGCGGGAGTCTCTATGAGCAGTTCTTC.

Ten or more counts support this clone. This chain joins TRBV4-3 and TRBJ1-4; D perhaps matches TRBD1 (5 bases). The CDR3 loop spans 14 amino acids. V was trimmed by 6 bases and J by 4 bases, leaving 12 bases between them. Germline V gives CDR1 LGHNA, CDR2 YSLEER. The CDR3: CASSRKGYNEKLFF. Written as DNA, the CDR3 is TGCGCCAGCAGTCGTAAGGGGTATAATGAAAAACTGTTTTTT.

This clone was detected a few times. The V and J genes are TRBV6-5 and TRBJ1-1; D remains ambiguous. Germline CDR1 and CDR2: MNHEY and SVGAGI. Trimming left V 4 bases short and J 2 bases short, with 11 bases between. This CDR3 is 14 amino acids long. As DNA, the CDR3 is TGTGCCAGCAGTTCCGCGGGGATAAACACTGAAGCTTTCTTT. It encodes CASSSAGINTEAFF.

The table lists this clone with a few counts. This chain connects TRBV7-2 to TRBJ1-2; D is unclear. Germline V gives CDR1 SGHTA, CDR2 FQGNSA. CDR3 length equals 11 residues. V was clipped by 2 bases and J by 7 bases, with 5 bases between them. The CDR3 DNA reads as TGTGCCAGCAGCTTATTGGTTGGCTACACCTTC. It translates to CASSLLVGYTF.

The chain is built from TRBV6-5 and TRBJ2-3; 7 bases match TRBD2. The germline V gene has CDR1 MNHEY and CDR2 SVGAGI. J was trimmed by 8 bases and V by 5 bases; bases with no gene match: 7. This CDR3 region has 13 residues. The CDR3 coding sequence is TGTGCCAGCAGTAGCGGGGAGAGAGGTACGCAGTATTTT. This codes for CASSSGERGTQYF.

This clone was seen more than once but under ten times. V usage is TRBV9 and J usage is TRBJ1-1; no firm D call. Germline loops: CDR1 SGDLS, CDR2 YYNGEE. There are 13 residues in the CDR3. Trimming cost V 0 bases and J 3 bases, with 6 bases left between them. CDR3 sequence: CASSVDGHTEAFF. In nucleotides, the CDR3 is TGTGCCAGCAGCGTAGACGGGCACACTGAAGCTTTCTTT.

This clone was detected only a few times. The V gene is TRBV7-3, the J gene TRBJ1-1; D remains unclear. CDR1 is SGHTA, CDR2 FQGTGA, per germline. The CDR3 covers 14 residues. The V end was cut by 6 bases, the J end by 1 base, with 12 bases between. In DNA, the CDR3 is TGTGCCAGCAGATTCCCCGGGAGGAACACTGAAGCTTTCTTT. Translating it yields CASRFPGRNTEAFF.

For the CDR3, the DNA is TGTGCCAGCAGTCTTGTCCGGGACAACTACAATGAGCAGTTCTTC. The encoded protein is CASSLVRDNYNEQFF. The V gene is TRBV27, the J gene TRBJ2-1; a weak D match, TRBD1 (6 bases). The germline CDR1 and CDR2 sequences are MNHEY and SMNVEV (reference sequence). V lost 5 bases and J 3 bases, leaving 14 bases between the germline ends. CDR3 length equals 15 residues.

This clone was counted many times. This rearrangement joins TRBV28 to TRBJ2-1; D remains unclear. CDR1 and CDR2 (germline): MDHEN, SYDVKM. The V gene lost 3 bases and the J gene lost 1 base, with 10 bases spanning the gap. CDR3 length: 15 amino acids. CDR3 in DNA: TGTGCCAGCAGTTTTGGGCTAGTGTCCTACAATGAGCAGTTCTTC. This encodes CASSFGLVSYNEQFF.

Concerning this clone itself: Being one base from a much bigger clone, this may be a read error. The chain employs TRBV28 and TRBJ2-1; D is undetermined. The germline gives CDR1 MDHEN, CDR2 SYDVKM. The CDR3 runs 17 residues. Deletions cut 1 base from V and 2 bases from J, with 15 bases between. This CDR3 reads CASSLLATSRTYNEQFF. CDR3 coding DNA: TGTGCCAGCAGTTTATTGGCGACATCAAGAACCTACAATGAGCAGTTCTTC.

The rearrangement uses TRBV7-8 and TRBJ2-1; D gene ambiguous. The CDR3 is 12 amino acids. V was cut by 3 bases and J by 7 bases, with 7 bases left in between. Per germline, CDR1 SGHVS and CDR2 FQNEAQ. CDR3 bases: TGTGCCAGCAGCTTTACGAGAAATGAGCAGTTCTTC. It codes for CASSFTRNEQFF. Complete variable domain (other parts from reference TRBV7-8 and TRBJ2-1): GAGVSQSPRYKVAKRGQDVALRCDPISGHVSLFWYQQALGQGPEFLTYFQNEAQLDKSGLPSDRFFAERPEGSVSTLKIQRTQQEDSAVYLCASSFTRNEQFFGPGTRLTVL.

This clone was detected only a few times. The chain joins TRBV2 to TRBJ1-2; D unresolved. Trimming pared 6 bases from V and 4 bases from J, leaving 21 bases between. This CDR3 has 16 residues. Germline CDR1 SNHLY, CDR2 FYNNEI. CDR3 in amino acids: CASSERLTPSGYGYTF. The CDR3 bases are TGTGCCAGCAGCGAAAGGCTAACTCCGTCCGGCTATGGCTACACCTTC.

The rearrangement links TRBV29-1 to TRBJ1-2, with 12 bases aligning to TRBD1. There are 15 residues in the CDR3. The trim removed 4 bases at V and 8 bases at J, leaving 11 bases unmatched. CDR1 SQVTM and CDR2 ANQGSEA come from the germline V gene. The CDR3 DNA is TGCAGCGTTGCAGGGACAGGGGGCAGGGTGTGGGGCTACACCTTC. This translates into CSVAGTGGRVWGYTF.

This clone was detected ten times or more. The rearrangement uses TRBV7-2 and TRBJ2-1; TRBD1 is a possible D gene (5 bases). Germline CDR1 reads SGHTA; CDR2 reads FQGNSA. The length of the CDR3 is 14 residues. Trimming cost V 5 bases and J 5 bases, with 13 bases left between them. The CDR3 DNA is TGTGCCAGCAGCCCCACCCGGACAAACAATGAGCAGTTCTTC. It specifies CASSPTRTNNEQFF.

This clone was picked up a small number of times. The chain employs TRBV7-2 and TRBJ2-3, with D perhaps matching TRBD2 (5 bases). V dropped 3 bases and J dropped 3 bases, with 10 bases sitting between them. The germline V gene encodes CDR1 SGHTA and CDR2 FQGNSA. CDR3 length: 14 residues. Here the CDR3 DNA reads TGTGCCAGCAGCTTGGCTAGCTTGACAGATACGCAGTATTTT. Residues: CASSLASLTDTQYF.

This clone was counted only a few times. The chain has TRBV11-2 and TRBJ2-7; D might be TRBD1 (5 bases). Germline-derived CDR1 and CDR2 are SGHAT and FQNNGV. V was trimmed by 2 bases and J by 1 base, leaving 9 bases between them. This CDR3 is built from 14 residues. The CDR3 is CASSLWGGSYEQYF. CDR3 sequence (DNA): TGTGCCAGCAGCTTATGGGGCGGATCCTACGAGCAGTACTTC.

This clone was picked up many times. This chain joins TRBV10-3 and TRBJ2-3; no firm D call. Trimming removed 2 bases at V and 4 bases at J, with 13 bases between. The CDR3 spans 15 residues. The germline V gene encodes CDR1 ENHRY and CDR2 SYGVKD. This CDR3 is CAISEGPGLADTQYF. The CDR3 region has the DNA TGTGCCATCAGTGAGGGTCCGGGCTTGGCAGATACGCAGTATTTT.

The sample holds many counts of this clone. Other DNA sequences of this sample code for an identical CDR3. V is TRBV7-2 and J is TRBJ2-1, with 8 bases fitting TRBD2. Trimming removed 2 bases from V and 8 bases from J; junction bases left unmatched: 8. The germline V gene encodes CDR1 SGHTA and CDR2 FQGNSA. This CDR3 region has 15 residues. The CDR3 DNA reads TGTGCCAGCAGCTTAACTAGCGGTAACCGTGATGAGCAGTTCTTC. Amino acids: CASSLTSGNRDEQFF. Combining the CDR3 with reference TRBV7-2 and TRBJ2-1 gives the whole variable domain GAGVSQSPSNKVTEKGKDVELRCDPISGHTALYWYRQSLGQGLEFLIYFQGNSAPDKSGLPSDRFSAERTGGSVSTLTIQRTQQEDSAVYLCASSLTSGNRDEQFFGPGTRLTVL.

This clone was recorded at least ten times. V usage is TRBV14 and J usage is TRBJ2-5; D is undetermined. V lost 4 bases and J 5 bases, leaving 5 bases between the germline ends. Germline V CDR1 and CDR2: SGHDN, FVKESK. The CDR3 totals 11 residues. CDR3: CASSLRETQYF. CDR3 DNA sequence: TGTGCCAGCAGCCTAAGGGAGACCCAGTACTTC.

This clone appeared a few times. The chain has TRBV28 and TRBJ1-5, with no clear D. Germline CDR1 and CDR2: MDHEN and SYDVKM. Trimming removed 11 bases at V and 6 bases at J, with 14 bases between. The CDR3 spans 12 residues. The CDR3 nucleotides are TGTGCCGATGGGGTGTTAGGTCAGCCCCAGCATTTT. Translated: CADGVLGQPQHF.

This clone was counted only a few times. V gene TRBV2 combines with J gene TRBJ2-1, with 7 nucleotides matching TRBD2. V was clipped by 4 bases and J by 2 bases; unmatched bases: 5. This CDR3 spans 15 amino acids. CDR1 and CDR2 (germline): SNHLY, FYNNEI. This chain's CDR3 is CASSALAVTYNEQFF. The CDR3 DNA reads TGTGCCAGCAGTGCTCTAGCGGTTACCTACAATGAGCAGTTCTTC.

The genes are TRBV9 and TRBJ2-5; a weak D match, TRBD2 (5 bases). Germline V gene sequence: CDR1 SGDLS, CDR2 YYNGEE. The V end lost 2 bases, the J end lost 5 bases, and 16 bases lay between the germline ends. The CDR3 contains 15 residues. In nucleotides, the CDR3 is TGTGCCAGCAGCGTTACTCCGCTCGGGGAGGAGACCCAGTACTTC. Protein: CASSVTPLGEETQYF. Filled out from reference TRBV9 and TRBJ2-5, the complete variable domain reads DSGVTQTPKHLITATGQRVTLRCSPRSGDLSVYWYQQSLDQGLQFLIQYYNGEERAKGNILERFSAQQFPDLHSELNLSSLELGDSALYFCASSVTPLGEETQYFGPGTRLLVL.

The sample holds many counts of this clone. The genes are TRBV2 and TRBJ2-1; 7 bases match TRBD1. The V and J ends lost 4 bases and 4 bases, in that order; junction bases with no gene match: 4. This CDR3 is 14 amino acids long. Germline V gene lookup returns CDR1 SNHLY and CDR2 FYNNEI. The CDR3 region has the DNA TGTGCCAGCAGTGCGGACAGGTCTTACAATGAGCAGTTCTTC. Encoded protein: CASSADRSYNEQFF.

V gene TRBV7-9 combines with J gene TRBJ2-3, with D perhaps matching TRBD2 (7 bases). CDR3 length equals 16 residues. V gave up 4 bases and J gave up 6 bases, with 20 bases separating them. The germline V gene encodes CDR1 SEHNR and CDR2 FQNEAQ (reference sequence). CDR3 nucleotide sequence: TGTGCCAGCAGCTCGGGGGGCAGGACACTAATGGATACGCAGTATTTT. This gives the protein CASSSGGRTLMDTQYF.